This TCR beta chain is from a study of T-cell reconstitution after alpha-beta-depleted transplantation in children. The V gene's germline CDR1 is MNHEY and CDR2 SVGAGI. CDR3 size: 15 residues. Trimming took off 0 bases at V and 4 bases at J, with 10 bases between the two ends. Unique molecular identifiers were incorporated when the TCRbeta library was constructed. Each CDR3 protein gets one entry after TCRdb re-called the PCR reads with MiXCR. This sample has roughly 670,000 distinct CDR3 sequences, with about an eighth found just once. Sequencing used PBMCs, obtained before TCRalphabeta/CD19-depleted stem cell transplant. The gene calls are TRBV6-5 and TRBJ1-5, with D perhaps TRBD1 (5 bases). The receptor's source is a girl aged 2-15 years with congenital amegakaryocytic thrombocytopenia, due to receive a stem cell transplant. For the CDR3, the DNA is TGTGCCAGCAGTTACTCCGCGGGGCGGAATCAGCCCCAGCATTTT. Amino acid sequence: CASSYSAGRNQPQHF.